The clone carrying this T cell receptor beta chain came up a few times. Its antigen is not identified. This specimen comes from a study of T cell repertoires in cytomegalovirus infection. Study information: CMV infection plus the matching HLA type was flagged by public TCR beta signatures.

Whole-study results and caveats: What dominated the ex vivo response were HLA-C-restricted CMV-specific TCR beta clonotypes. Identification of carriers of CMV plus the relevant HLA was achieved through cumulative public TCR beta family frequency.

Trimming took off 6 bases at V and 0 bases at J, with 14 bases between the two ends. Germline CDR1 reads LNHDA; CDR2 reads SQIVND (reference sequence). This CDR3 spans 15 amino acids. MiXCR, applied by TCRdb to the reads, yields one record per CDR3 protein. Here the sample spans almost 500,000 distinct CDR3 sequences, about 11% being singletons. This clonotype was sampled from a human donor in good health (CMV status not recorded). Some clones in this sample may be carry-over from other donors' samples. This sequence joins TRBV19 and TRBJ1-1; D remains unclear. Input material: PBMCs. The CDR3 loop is CASRDKVGMNTEAFF. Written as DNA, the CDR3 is TGTGCCAGTAGAGATAAAGTGGGGATGAACACTGAAGCTTTCTTT.